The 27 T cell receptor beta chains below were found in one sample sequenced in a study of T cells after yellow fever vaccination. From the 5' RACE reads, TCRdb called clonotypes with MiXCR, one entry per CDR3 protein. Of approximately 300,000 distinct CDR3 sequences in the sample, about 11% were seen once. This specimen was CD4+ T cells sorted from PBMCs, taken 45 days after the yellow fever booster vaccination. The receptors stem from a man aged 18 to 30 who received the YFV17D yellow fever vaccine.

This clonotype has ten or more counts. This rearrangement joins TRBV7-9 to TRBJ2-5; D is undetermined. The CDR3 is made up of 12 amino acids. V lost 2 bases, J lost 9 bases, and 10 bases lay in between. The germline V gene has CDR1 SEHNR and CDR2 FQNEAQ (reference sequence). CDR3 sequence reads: CASSLSLEAQYF. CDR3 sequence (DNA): TGTGCCAGCAGCTTAAGTCTCGAGGCCCAGTACTTC.

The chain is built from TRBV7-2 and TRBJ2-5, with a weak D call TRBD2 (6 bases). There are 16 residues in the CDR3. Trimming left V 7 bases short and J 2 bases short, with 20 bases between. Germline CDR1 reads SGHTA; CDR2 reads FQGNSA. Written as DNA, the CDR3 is TGTGCCAGCACCCGGGGAGGTAGCGGAGGTCAAGAGACCCAGTACTTC. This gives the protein CASTRGGSGGQETQYF.

CDR3 loop: CSATVGFSYNEQFF. The CDR3 DNA sequence: TGCAGTGCTACAGTAGGGTTCTCCTACAATGAGCAGTTCTTC. V usage is TRBV20-1 and J usage is TRBJ2-1; D gene uncertain. This CDR3 spans 14 amino acids. The germline CDR1 and CDR2 sequences are DFQATT and SNEGSKA (reference sequence). The V gene lost 4 bases and the J gene lost 0 bases, with 10 bases spanning the gap.

The CDR3, as DNA: TGCAGCGTGGGATACGGACAGGGCAGCACAGATACGCAGTATTTT. Translating gives CSVGYGQGSTDTQYF. The rearrangement uses TRBV29-1 and TRBJ2-3; 8 bases line up with TRBD1. CDR1 and CDR2 from the germline V gene are SQVTM and ANQGSEA. The length of the CDR3 is 15 residues. V lost 6 bases, J lost 0 bases, and 8 bases stayed unmatched.

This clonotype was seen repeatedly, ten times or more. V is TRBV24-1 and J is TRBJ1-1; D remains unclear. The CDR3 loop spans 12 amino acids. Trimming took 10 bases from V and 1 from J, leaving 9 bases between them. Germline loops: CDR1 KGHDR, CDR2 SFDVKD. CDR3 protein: CATARENTEAFF. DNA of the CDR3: TGTGCCACGGCGAGGGAGAACACTGAAGCTTTCTTT.

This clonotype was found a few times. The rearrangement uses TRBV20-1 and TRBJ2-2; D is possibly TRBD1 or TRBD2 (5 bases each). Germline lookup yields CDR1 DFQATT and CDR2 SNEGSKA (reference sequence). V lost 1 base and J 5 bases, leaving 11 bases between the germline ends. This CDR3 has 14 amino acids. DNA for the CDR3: TGCAGTGCTAGAGGGGACCTAAGAACCGGGGAGCTGTTTTTT. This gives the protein CSARGDLRTGELFF.

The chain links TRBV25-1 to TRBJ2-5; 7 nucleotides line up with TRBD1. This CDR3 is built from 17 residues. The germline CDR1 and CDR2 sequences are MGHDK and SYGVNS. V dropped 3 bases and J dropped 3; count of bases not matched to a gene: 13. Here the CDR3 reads CASSDPRQGQIKETQYF. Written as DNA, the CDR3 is TGTGCCAGCAGTGACCCGCGACAGGGTCAGATTAAAGAGACCCAGTACTTC.

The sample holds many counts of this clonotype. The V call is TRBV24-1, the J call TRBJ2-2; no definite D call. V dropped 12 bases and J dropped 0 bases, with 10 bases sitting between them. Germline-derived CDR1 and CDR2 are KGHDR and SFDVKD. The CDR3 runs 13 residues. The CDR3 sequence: CAASPANTGELFF. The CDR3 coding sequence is TGTGCCGCCTCACCCGCGAACACCGGGGAGCTGTTTTTT.

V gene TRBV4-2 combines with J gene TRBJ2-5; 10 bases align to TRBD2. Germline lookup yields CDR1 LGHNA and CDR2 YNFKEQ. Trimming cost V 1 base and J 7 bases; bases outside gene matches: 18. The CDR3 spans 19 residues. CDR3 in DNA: TGTGCCAGCAGCCAAGCGGTTGGAGCTAGCGGGGGCCCTGATGGGACCCAGTACTTC. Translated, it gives CASSQAVGASGGPDGTQYF.

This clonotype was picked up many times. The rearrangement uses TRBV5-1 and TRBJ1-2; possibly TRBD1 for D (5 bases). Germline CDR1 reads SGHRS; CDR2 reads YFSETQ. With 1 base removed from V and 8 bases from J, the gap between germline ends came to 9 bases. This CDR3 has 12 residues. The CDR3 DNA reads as TGCGCCAGCAGCTTGCTGAGGGGAGGCTACACCTTC. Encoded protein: CASSLLRGGYTF.

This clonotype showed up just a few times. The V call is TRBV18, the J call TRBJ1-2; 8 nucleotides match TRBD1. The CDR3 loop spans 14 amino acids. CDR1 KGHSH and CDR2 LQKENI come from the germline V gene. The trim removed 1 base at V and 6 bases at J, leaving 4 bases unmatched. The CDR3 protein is CASSPLGQGHGYTF. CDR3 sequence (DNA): TGTGCCAGCTCACCACTCGGACAGGGACATGGCTACACCTTC.

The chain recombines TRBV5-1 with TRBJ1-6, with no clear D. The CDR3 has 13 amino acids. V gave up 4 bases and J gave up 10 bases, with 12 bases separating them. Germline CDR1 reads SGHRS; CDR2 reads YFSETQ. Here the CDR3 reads CASSNSPESPLHF. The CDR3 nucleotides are TGCGCCAGCAGCAACTCCCCGGAGTCACCCCTCCACTTT.

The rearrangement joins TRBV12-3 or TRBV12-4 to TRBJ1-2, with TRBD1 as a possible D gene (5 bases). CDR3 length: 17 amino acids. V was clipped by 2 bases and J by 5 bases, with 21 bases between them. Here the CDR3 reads CASSLFLGRQTSYGYTF. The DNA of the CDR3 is TGTGCCAGCAGTTTATTTCTGGGACGGCAGACGTCATATGGCTACACCTTC.

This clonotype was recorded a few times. CDR3 nucleotide sequence: TGTGCCACCAGTGATTCGATGGTGGTTACAGATACGCAGTATTTT. Amino acids: CATSDSMVVTDTQYF. The chain couples TRBV24-1 to TRBJ2-3, with D unclear. The germline V and J ends were trimmed by 2 bases and 3 bases, with 11 bases remaining between them. Per the germline V gene, CDR1 is KGHDR and CDR2 is SFDVKD. The length of the CDR3 is 15 residues.

The CDR3 DNA sequence: TGCGCCAGCAGCCAAGACCCCGGGATGGATAATTCACCCCTCCACTTT. Protein sequence: CASSQDPGMDNSPLHF. V and J are TRBV4-3 and TRBJ1-6; no clear D. The CDR3 length is 16 residues. CDR1 is LGHNA and CDR2 is YSLEER in the germline V gene. Trimming removed 0 bases at V and 5 bases at J, with 11 bases between.

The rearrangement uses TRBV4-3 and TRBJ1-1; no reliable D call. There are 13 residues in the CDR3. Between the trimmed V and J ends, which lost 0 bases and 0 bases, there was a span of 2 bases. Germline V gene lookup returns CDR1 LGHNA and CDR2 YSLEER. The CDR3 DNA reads TGCGCCAGCAGCCAAGAAATGAACACTGAAGCTTTCTTT. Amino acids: CASSQEMNTEAFF.

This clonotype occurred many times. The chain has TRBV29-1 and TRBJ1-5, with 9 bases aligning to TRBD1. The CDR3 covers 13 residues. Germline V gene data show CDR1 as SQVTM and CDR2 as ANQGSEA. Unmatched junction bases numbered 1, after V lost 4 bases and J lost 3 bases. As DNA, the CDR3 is TGCAGCGTTGGGGACAGGGTCAATCAGCCCCAGCATTTT. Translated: CSVGDRVNQPQHF.

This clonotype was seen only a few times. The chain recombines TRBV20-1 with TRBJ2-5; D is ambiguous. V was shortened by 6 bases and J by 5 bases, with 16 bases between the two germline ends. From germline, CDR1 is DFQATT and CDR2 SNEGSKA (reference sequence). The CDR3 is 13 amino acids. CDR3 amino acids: CSALDPRSETQYF. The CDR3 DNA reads TGCAGTGCATTGGACCCACGATCCGAGACCCAGTACTTC.

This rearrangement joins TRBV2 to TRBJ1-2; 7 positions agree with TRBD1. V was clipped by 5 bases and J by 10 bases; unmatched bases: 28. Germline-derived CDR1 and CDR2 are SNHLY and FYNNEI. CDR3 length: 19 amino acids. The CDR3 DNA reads TGTGCCAGCAGTCCACTAATCTTCCTACGGGACAGCGGATTGCCTTCCTACACCTTC. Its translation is CASSPLIFLRDSGLPSYTF. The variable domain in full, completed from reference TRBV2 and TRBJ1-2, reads EPEVTQTPSHQVTQMGQEVILRCVPISNHLYFYWYRQILGQKVEFLVSFYNNEISEKSEIFDDQFSVERPDGSNFTLKIRSTKLEDSAMYFCASSPLIFLRDSGLPSYTFGSGTRLTVV.

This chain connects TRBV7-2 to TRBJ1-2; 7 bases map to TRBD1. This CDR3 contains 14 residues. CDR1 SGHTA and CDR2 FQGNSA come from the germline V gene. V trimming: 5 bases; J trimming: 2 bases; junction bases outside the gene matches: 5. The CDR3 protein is CASSGEGQNYGYTF. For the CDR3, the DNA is TGTGCCAGCAGCGGAGAGGGACAGAACTATGGCTACACCTTC.

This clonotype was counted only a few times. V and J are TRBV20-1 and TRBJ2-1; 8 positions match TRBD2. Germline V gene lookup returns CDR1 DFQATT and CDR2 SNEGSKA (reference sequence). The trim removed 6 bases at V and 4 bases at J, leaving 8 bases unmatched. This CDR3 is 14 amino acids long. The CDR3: CSAQRGPGYNEQFF. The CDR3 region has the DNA TGCAGTGCACAGCGGGGGCCCGGGTACAATGAGCAGTTCTTC.

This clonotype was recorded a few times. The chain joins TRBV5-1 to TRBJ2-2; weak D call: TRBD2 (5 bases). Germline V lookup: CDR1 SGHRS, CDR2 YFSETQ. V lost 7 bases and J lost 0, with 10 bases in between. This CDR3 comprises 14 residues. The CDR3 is CASSDLTNTGELFF. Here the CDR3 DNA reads TGCGCCAGCTCGGACTTAACGAACACCGGGGAGCTGTTTTTT. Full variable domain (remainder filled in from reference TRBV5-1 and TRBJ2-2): KAGVTQTPRYLIKTRGQQVTLSCSPISGHRSVSWYQQTPGQGLQFLFEYFSETQRNKGNFPGRFSGRQFSNSRSEMNVSTLELGDSALYLCASSDLTNTGELFFGEGSRLTVL.

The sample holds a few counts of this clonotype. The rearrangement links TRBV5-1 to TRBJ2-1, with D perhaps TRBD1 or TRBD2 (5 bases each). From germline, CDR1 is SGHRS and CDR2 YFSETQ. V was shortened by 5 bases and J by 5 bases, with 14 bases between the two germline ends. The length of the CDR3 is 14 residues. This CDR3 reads CASSGGGVHNEQFF. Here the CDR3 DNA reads TGCGCCAGCAGTGGGGGTGGGGTGCACAATGAGCAGTTCTTC.

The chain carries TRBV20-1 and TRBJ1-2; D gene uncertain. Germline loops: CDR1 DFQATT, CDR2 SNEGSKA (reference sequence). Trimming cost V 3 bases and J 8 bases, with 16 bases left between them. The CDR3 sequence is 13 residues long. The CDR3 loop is CSASSTAWGGYTF. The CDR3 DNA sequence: TGCAGTGCTAGTTCCACAGCGTGGGGAGGCTACACCTTC.

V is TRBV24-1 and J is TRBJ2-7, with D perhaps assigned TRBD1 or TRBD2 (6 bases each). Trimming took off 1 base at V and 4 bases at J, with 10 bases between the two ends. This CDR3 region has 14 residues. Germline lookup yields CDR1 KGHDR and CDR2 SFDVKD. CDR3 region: CATSDFQGRYEQYV. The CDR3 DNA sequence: TGTGCCACCAGTGATTTTCAGGGGAGGTACGAGCAGTACGTC.

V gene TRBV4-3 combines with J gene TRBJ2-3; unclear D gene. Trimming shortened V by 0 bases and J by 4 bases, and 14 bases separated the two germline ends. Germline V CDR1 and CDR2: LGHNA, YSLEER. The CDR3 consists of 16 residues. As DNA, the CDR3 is TGCGCCAGCAGCCAAGATATAGGTACTTACGCAGATACGCAGTATTTT. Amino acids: CASSQDIGTYADTQYF.

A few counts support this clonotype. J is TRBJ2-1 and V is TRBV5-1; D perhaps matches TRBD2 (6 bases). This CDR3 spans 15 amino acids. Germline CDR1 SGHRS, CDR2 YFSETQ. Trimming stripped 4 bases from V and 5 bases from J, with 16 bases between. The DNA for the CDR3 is TGCGCCAGCAGCCACCTTGCGGGGACGGACAATGAGCAGTTCTTC. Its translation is CASSHLAGTDNEQFF.